This T cell receptor (beta chain) comes out of a study of CD4 T cells in relation to SARS-CoV-2 and coronaviruses. The table lists this clone with a few counts. The unexposed donors gave CD4+ T cells in 2011-2018, prior to COVID-19. Method: immunoSEQ multiplex PCR; TCRdb's copy keeps in-frame clones and lacks some. The data hold some 64,000 clones, with approximately 94% observed a single time. Germline V gene data show CDR1 as MNHNS and CDR2 as SASEGT. This CDR3 is 14 amino acids long. Trimming removed 2 bases from V and 5 bases from J, with 11 bases in between. This TCR was recovered from a human donor in good health. The J gene is TRBJ2-3, the V gene TRBV6-1; weak D call: TRBD2 (6 bases). The sample comprised naive CD4+ T cells from PBMCs. The subset is: naive CD4+ T cells isolated by negative enrichment. CDR3: CASSEPGVGDTQYF. The CDR3 nucleotides are TGTGCCAGCAGTGAACCGGGGGTCGGAGATACGCAGTATTTT.